A selection of T cell receptor beta chains follows, all from one sample in a study of blood T cell repertoires in COVID-19. The data were produced by immunoSEQ multiplex PCR, yet TCRdb's version contains in-frame clones alone and is incomplete. This sample yields 150,000 to 200,000 clones, of which about 86% are seen a single time; roughly 7% belongs to the top ten. The specimen sequenced was peripheral blood. The source is a man aged 45 to 65 with active or convalescent COVID-19. Both conserved end residues are part of each CDR3.

V gene: TRBV20-1; CDR3 length: 10; J gene: TRBJ2-7; CDR3 protein: CSARRYEQYF
V gene: TRBV12-3/TRBV12-4; CDR3 length: 12; J gene: TRBJ2-7; CDR3 protein: CASGSSPYEQYF
V gene: TRBV4-2; CDR3 length: 17; J gene: TRBJ2-2; CDR3 protein: CASSHPPTGGFTGELFF
V gene: TRBV5-1; CDR3 length: 15; J gene: TRBJ2-1; CDR3 protein: CASSLRGTNYNEQFF
V gene: TRBV19; CDR3 length: 15; J gene: TRBJ2-1; CDR3 protein: CASSGQGARNFEQFF
V gene: TRBV6-4; CDR3 length: 14; J gene: TRBJ1-5; CDR3 protein: CASRGGRMGQPQHF
V gene: TRBV6-2/TRBV6-3; CDR3 length: 15; J gene: TRBJ2-7; CDR3 protein: CASSFGSGGINEQYF
V gene: TRBV5-1; CDR3 length: 15; J gene: TRBJ1-1; CDR3 protein: CASSQRQGADTEAFF
V gene: TRBV4-3; CDR3 length: 11; J gene: TRBJ2-7; CDR3 protein: CASSQQGVQYF
V gene: TRBV4-3; CDR3 length: 15; J gene: TRBJ1-1; CDR3 protein: CASSQALTQNTEAFF
V gene: TRBV5-4; CDR3 length: 15; J gene: TRBJ1-4; CDR3 protein: CASSLGGGVDEKLFF
V gene: TRBV4-1; CDR3 length: 12; J gene: TRBJ2-3; CDR3 protein: CASSHPPDTQYF
V gene: TRBV7-2; CDR3 length: 17; J gene: TRBJ2-1; CDR3 protein: CASSLVWAGRIYNEQFF
V gene: TRBV10-3; CDR3 length: 16; J gene: TRBJ1-1; CDR3 protein: CAISELLRDSNTEAFF
V gene: TRBV18; CDR3 length: 16; J gene: TRBJ2-3; CDR3 protein: CASSPPKRGAANTQYF
V gene: TRBV5-1; CDR3 length: 15; J gene: TRBJ2-1; CDR3 protein: CASSSTARHYNEQFF
V gene: TRBV18; CDR3 length: 18; J gene: TRBJ2-2; CDR3 protein: CASSRPGLAGMNTGELFF
V gene: TRBV21-1; CDR3 length: 14; J gene: TRBJ2-7; CDR3 protein: CASRTGQGQKEQYF
V gene: TRBV11-3; CDR3 length: 14; J gene: TRBJ2-1; CDR3 protein: CASSEPWTVNEQFF
V gene: TRBV4-1; CDR3 length: 19; J gene: TRBJ2-2; CDR3 protein: CASSQAGASESRNTGELFF
V gene: TRBV5-6; CDR3 length: 17; J gene: TRBJ2-7; CDR3 protein: CASSLGGGHNVRNEQYF
V gene: TRBV10-2; CDR3 length: 12; J gene: TRBJ1-1; CDR3 protein: CASSDVRGSPFF
V gene: TRBV6-7; CDR3 length: 16; J gene: TRBJ2-7; CDR3 protein: CASSHTMASCYYEQYF
V gene: TRBV4-3; CDR3 length: 17; J gene: TRBJ2-3; CDR3 protein: CASSQDLAGGSTDTQYF
V gene: TRBV6-5; CDR3 length: 15; J gene: TRBJ2-3; CDR3 protein: CASRKGQGHTDTQYF
V gene: TRBV29-1; CDR3 length: 12; J gene: TRBJ1-1; CDR3 protein: CSVGQLNTEAFF